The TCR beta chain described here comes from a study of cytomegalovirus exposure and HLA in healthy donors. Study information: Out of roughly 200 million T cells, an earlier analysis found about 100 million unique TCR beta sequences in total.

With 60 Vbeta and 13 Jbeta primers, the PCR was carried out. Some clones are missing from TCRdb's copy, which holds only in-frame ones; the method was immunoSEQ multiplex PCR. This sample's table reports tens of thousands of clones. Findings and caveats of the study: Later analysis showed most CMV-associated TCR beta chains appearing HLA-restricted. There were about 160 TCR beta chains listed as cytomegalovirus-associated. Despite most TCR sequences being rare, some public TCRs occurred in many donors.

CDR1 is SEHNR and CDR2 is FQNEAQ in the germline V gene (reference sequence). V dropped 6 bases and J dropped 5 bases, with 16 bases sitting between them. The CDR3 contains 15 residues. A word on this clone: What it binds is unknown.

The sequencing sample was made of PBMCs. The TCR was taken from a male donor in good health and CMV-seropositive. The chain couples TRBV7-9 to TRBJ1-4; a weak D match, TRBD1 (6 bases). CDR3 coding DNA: TGTGCCAGCAGTTTGGAAGGACAGCGGAATGAAAAACTGTTTTTT. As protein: CASSLEGQRNEKLFF.